This TCR beta chain was retrieved from a study of Tregs in tolerant kidney transplant recipients. Note on this clone: The antigen remains undetermined.

Generated by immunoSEQ multiplex PCR, the TCRdb table keeps only in-frame clones and is missing some. The sample holds 50,000 or so clones; approximately 91% are singletons and the top ten take 15%. Points from the study as a whole: Findings come from small patient numbers and require larger validation. Nucleotide sequences could not be compared across some patients' samples due to primer changes. The most relevant donor-specific Treg TCRbeta repertoire apparently came from expansion with activated donor B cells.

Recipients received nonmyeloablative bone marrow transplants from related graft donors, with transient mixed chimerism. CD4+CD25+CD127- Tregs, CD4+CD25- non-Tregs, CD4 and CD8 cells were sorted. The V gene lost 4 bases and the J gene lost 7 bases, with 17 bases spanning the gap. Germline loops: CDR1 SEHNR, CDR2 FQNEAQ (reference sequence). The CDR3 covers 15 residues. The source material was CD8+ T cells from blood (PBMCs), sampled 24 months after the transplant. The TCR comes from a human patient who received a combined kidney and bone marrow transplant. Some T cells may trace back to the graft donor. The chain employs TRBV7-9 and TRBJ2-1, with a tentative D call TRBD2 (6 bases). The CDR3 nucleotides read TGTGCCAGCAGCTACGGGAGTTCTGGTGGTAATGAGCAGTTCTTC. Encoded protein: CASSYGSSGGNEQFF. Variable domain in full (rest from reference TRBV7-9 and TRBJ2-1): DTGVSQNPRHKITKRGQNVTFRCDPISEHNRLYWYRQTLGQGPEFLTYFQNEAQLEKSRLLSDRFSAERPKGSFSTLEIQRTEQGDSAMYLCASSYGSSGGNEQFFGPGTRLTVL.